This TCR beta chain stems from a study of cytomegalovirus exposure and HLA in healthy donors. Study-level results: Owing to their indistinguishability, certain V segments, notably TRBV6-2 and TRBV6-3, were excluded. For most TCR sequences rarity was the rule, although some public TCRs occurred in many donors. A missense DCLRE1C variant was associated with V- and J-gene trimming of TCR beta chains in a later analysis, and an independent cohort replicated the association.

PCR involved 60 Vbeta and 13 Jbeta primers. Clones were read by immunoSEQ multiplex PCR, and TCRdb kept only the in-frame ones, dropping some. The table records about 85,000 clones, over 50% of them present only once. Regarding this clone: What it binds is unknown.

The CDR3 runs 16 residues. The sequenced sample was PBMCs. The receptor was isolated from a man aged 25-45 years in good health and CMV-seronegative. The genes are TRBV23-1 and TRBJ2-5; D is uncertain. The J call is doubtful: the DNA matches TRBJ2-7 better. TRBV23-1 is labeled an ORF, and its function is uncertain. The CDR3 reads CASSHRSIQSTYEQYF. In nucleotides, the CDR3 is TGCGCCAGCAGTCACCGCTCCATACAGAGCACCTACGAGCAGTACTTC.